This T cell receptor (beta chain) was identified during a study of blood T cell repertoires in COVID-19. Only one count was recorded for this clone. V was shortened by 4 bases and J by 8 bases, with 11 bases between the two germline ends. The CDR3 covers 12 residues. Germline V gives CDR1 ENHRY, CDR2 SYGVKD. The protocol was immunoSEQ multiplex PCR, while the TCRdb copy is restricted to in-frame clones and leaves out a portion. The data contain around 210,000 clones, 86% of them singletons. The TCR originated in a woman in her seventies with acute or convalescent COVID-19. The V call is TRBV10-3, the J call TRBJ1-1, with D hard to call. Sample: peripheral blood. The CDR3 DNA is TGTGCCATCAGTGGTAGGGAGGCCGAAGCTTTCTTT. Translation gives CAISGREAEAFF.